This TCR beta chain emerged from a study of vaccination effects on CD4 cells after COVID-19. This clone was seen only once. Its antigen is as yet unknown. CDR1 LNHDA and CDR2 SQIVND come from the germline V gene (reference sequence). CDR3 length equals 15 residues. Trimming left V 7 bases short and J 7 bases short, with 20 bases between. Method: immunoSEQ multiplex PCR; TCRdb's copy keeps in-frame clones and lacks some. The data contain under 85,000 clones, 60% to 85% of them singletons. Sequencing followed a ViraFEST assay step that expanded antigen-specific CD4+ T cells with viral peptide pools. At the end of about 10 days of culture, CD4+ T cells were isolated. The participants, recipients of two vaccine doses, got either BNT162b2 or mRNA-1273. PBMC cultures contained two million cells per well, roughly 10 IU/ml IL-2 and 10 ug/ml peptides.

This sequence originates from a human donor who received a COVID-19 vaccine. The source material was CD4+ T cells from PBMCs cultured with HCoV-OC43 spike peptides, sampled after COVID-19 vaccination. Stated subset: HCoV-OC43 spike overlapping peptide pool stimulation. V usage is TRBV19 and J usage is TRBJ2-1; D may be TRBD1 (6 bases). CDR3 region: CASTRTVTLGNEQFF. The CDR3 nucleotides are TGTGCCAGTACCCGGACAGTGACCCTAGGAAATGAGCAGTTCTTC.